The source of this T cell receptor beta chain is a study of blood T cell repertoires in COVID-19. Across the study: The United States, Italy and Spain were the sources of the acute and convalescent COVID-19 samples. PBMCs, B-cell-depleted T cells, or T cells provided the cDNA or gDNA that made up the material.

The assay was immunoSEQ multiplex PCR, and TCRdb's table has in-frame clones only and misses some. The sample has a few hundred thousand clones, 80% to 90% seen once. CDR3 length: 13 amino acids. Germline assignment: CDR1 LNHDA and CDR2 SQIVND (reference sequence). V trimming: 5 bases; J trimming: 4 bases; junction bases outside the gene matches: 3. Sequenced input: peripheral blood. This TCR was sampled from a woman in her seventies with COVID-19, enrolled during active disease. The chain combines TRBV19 with TRBJ1-2; TRBD1 agrees at 8 bases. The CDR3: CASSQGAGYGYTF. CDR3 DNA: TGTGCCAGTAGTCAGGGGGCGGGCTATGGCTACACCTTC. Full variable domain (remainder filled in from reference TRBV19 and TRBJ1-2): DGGITQSPKYLFRKEGQNVTLSCEQNLNHDAMYWYRQDPGQGLRLIYYSQIVNDFQKGDIAEGYSVSREKKESFPLTVTSAQKNPTAFYLCASSQGAGYGYTFGSGTRLTVV.